Following are 15 T cell receptor beta chains from one sample sequenced in a study of T-cell reconstitution after alpha-beta-depleted transplantation in children (dated by TCRdb to about 2016). Library preparation was by PCR. Sequencing took place on an Illumina HiSeq 2500. To normalize quantification of the TCRbeta repertoire, the TCR libraries were built with molecular barcoding that relied on unique molecular identifiers. The raw public data were reprocessed by TCRdb itself: fastp quality trimming at Q25, MiXCR clonotype calling, in-frame beta chains only. CDR3 protein sequences are deduplicated, and each keeps its most common genes and DNA. The sample has fewer than 550,000 distinct CDR3 sequences on record, 10% to 12% of them singletons. The ten largest clones add up to roughly 15% of the sample. The intended sense of this specimen's treatment or condition label: allogeneic hematopoietic cell transplantation with graft depleted of TCRalphabeta T cells and CD19 B cells.

The sequencing used PBMCs, mostly from graft donor cells, collected 180 days after TCRalphabeta/CD19-depleted stem cell transplant. Receptor source: a female patient aged 2 to 10 who had a stem cell transplant for aplastic anemia, so the T cells may come from the graft donor.

In its sample, this clonotype was seen a few times. The chain uses TRBV12-3 or TRBV12-4 and TRBJ1-5; TRBD1 aligns across 8 bases. V lost 4 bases to trimming and J lost 3 bases; unmatched junction nucleotides: 8. The CDR3 runs 16 residues. The CDR3 loop is CASSSDRGGDNQPQHF. In DNA form, the CDR3 reads TGTGCCAGCAGTTCAGACAGGGGAGGTGACAATCAGCCCCAGCATTTT.

This clonotype was detected a few times. The chain is built from TRBV18 and TRBJ2-2, with D unclear. The CDR3 runs to 14 residues. V shed 1 base and J shed 2 bases, with 5 bases lying between them. The V gene's germline CDR1 is KGHSH and CDR2 LQKENI. DNA for the CDR3: TGTGCCAGCTCACCACAACTAAACACCGGGGAGCTGTTTTTT. This codes for CASSPQLNTGELFF.

The chain has TRBV9 and TRBJ2-1, with D perhaps matching TRBD2 (6 bases). The CDR3 contains 17 residues. Germline V gene lookup returns CDR1 SGDLS and CDR2 YYNGEE. Between the trimmed V and J ends, which lost 0 bases and 0 bases, there was a span of 13 bases. CDR3 sequence (DNA): TGTGCCAGCAGCGTAGCGCTAGCGACGAACTCCTACAATGAGCAGTTCTTC. This gives the protein CASSVALATNSYNEQFF.

This clonotype was found a few times. This chain uses TRBV20-1 with TRBJ1-5; no firm D call. This CDR3 comprises 13 residues. Germline V gene sequence: CDR1 DFQATT, CDR2 SNEGSKA (reference sequence). The germline V and J ends were trimmed by 3 bases and 3 bases, with 9 bases remaining between them. As DNA, the CDR3 is TGCAGTGCTAGCGGGTATGTCAATCAGCCCCAGCATTTT. The encoded protein is CSASGYVNQPQHF.

V is TRBV12-3 or TRBV12-4 and J is TRBJ2-3; 8 bases fit TRBD1. The trim removed 6 bases at V and 2 bases at J, leaving 10 bases unmatched. The CDR3 is 16 residues long. This chain's CDR3 is CASRRPGQDSTDTQYF. CDR3 sequence (DNA): TGTGCCAGCAGGAGACCGGGACAGGACTCCACAGATACGCAGTATTTT.

J is TRBJ1-2 and V is TRBV7-9; D ambiguous. This CDR3 has 15 residues. V lost 3 bases, J lost 7 bases, and 18 bases lay in between. In germline, CDR1 is SEHNR, CDR2 FQNEAQ (reference sequence). The CDR3 sequence: CASSFGPDGMVGYTF. The CDR3 DNA is TGTGCCAGCAGCTTCGGGCCTGACGGGATGGTTGGCTACACCTTC.

The gene calls are TRBV28 and TRBJ2-3; D uncertain. V lost 4 bases and J 9 bases, leaving 20 bases between the germline ends. Germline V CDR1 and CDR2: MDHEN, SYDVKM. The CDR3 runs to 15 residues. CDR3 DNA sequence: TGTGCCAGCAGTTCGAGCAGAGATAAATGGGGAACGCAGTATTTT. Protein sequence: CASSSSRDKWGTQYF.

This clonotype was seen repeatedly, ten times or more. The chain recombines TRBV12-3 or TRBV12-4 with TRBJ1-1; 9 positions match TRBD1. This CDR3 comprises 16 residues. J lost 5 bases, V lost 5 bases, and 12 bases had no gene match. The CDR3 nucleotides are TGTGCCAGCAGTCCAGGGGACAGGGCTACCTCGACTGAAGCTTTCTTT. Translated: CASSPGDRATSTEAFF.

This clonotype has a handful of counts. CDR3 loop: CASSQNIGETQYF. The CDR3 nucleotides read TGTGCCAGCAGCCAAAACATAGGCGAGACCCAGTACTTC. The chain carries TRBV3-1 and TRBJ2-5; unclear D gene. CDR3 length equals 13 residues. Trimming left V 2 bases short and J 5 bases short, with 9 bases between. Germline CDR1 and CDR2: LGHDT and YNNKEL (reference sequence).

This clonotype has only a few counts. The rearrangement links TRBV4-1 to TRBJ2-5; 8 nucleotides agree with TRBD1. CDR1 MGHRA and CDR2 YSYEKL come from the germline V gene. V was pared by 6 bases and J by 5 bases, with 5 bases of the junction left unmatched. The CDR3 is made up of 13 amino acids. The CDR3 protein is CASRKDREETQYF. The CDR3 bases are TGCGCCAGCAGAAAGGACAGGGAGGAGACCCAGTACTTC.

This clonotype appeared many times. The chain uses TRBV7-2 and TRBJ2-4, with 9 bases identical to TRBD1. Germline V gives CDR1 SGHTA, CDR2 FQGNSA. This CDR3 has 15 residues. V trimming: 5 bases; J trimming: 5 bases; junction bases outside the gene matches: 7. The CDR3 DNA is TGTGCCAGCAGCCGTTTTACAGGGGGCCAAAACATTCAGTACTTC. This encodes CASSRFTGGQNIQYF.

This clonotype was observed at least ten times. The V and J genes are TRBV15 and TRBJ2-7; 8 bases map to TRBD1. Germline CDR1 reads LNHNV; CDR2 reads YYDKDF (reference sequence). The junction had 8 bases not matched to a gene; V was cut back by 1 base and J by 6 bases. CDR3 length: 15 residues. The CDR3 sequence: CATSRVGTGESEQYF. CDR3 coding DNA: TGTGCCACCAGCAGAGTCGGGACAGGAGAGAGCGAGCAGTACTTC. The full variable domain, its missing parts supplied by reference TRBV15 and TRBJ2-7, is DAMVIQNPRYQVTQFGKPVTLSCSQTLNHNVMYWYQQKSSQAPKLLFHYYDKDFNNEADTPDNFQSRRPNTSFCFLDIRSPGLGDTAMYLCATSRVGTGESEQYFGPGTRLTVT.

The chain joins TRBV20-1 to TRBJ2-3, with a possible D match to TRBD1 (7 bases). The germline gives CDR1 DFQATT, CDR2 SNEGSKA (reference sequence). The CDR3 consists of 14 residues. With 2 bases removed from V and 3 bases from J, the gap between germline ends came to 12 bases. The CDR3 region is CSARTQGRTDTQYF. DNA for the CDR3: TGCAGTGCTAGAACACAGGGGAGGACAGATACGCAGTATTTT.

Many counts were recorded for this clonotype. The rearrangement links TRBV11-2 to TRBJ2-4, with TRBD1 matching over 8 bases. V gave up 5 bases and J gave up 2 bases; unmatched junction bases: 20. Germline V CDR1 and CDR2: SGHAT, FQNNGV. This CDR3 is built from 20 residues. As DNA, the CDR3 is TGTGCCAGCAGCCTACAACAGACAGGGGTCTCGGGGATACCCAAAAACATTCAGTACTTC. Its protein product is CASSLQQTGVSGIPKNIQYF.

The chain recombines TRBV13 with TRBJ1-2, with D possibly TRBD1 on 6 matching bases. The ends were cut back, 3 bases at V and 3 bases at J, with 11 bases in the middle. Germline V gene data show CDR1 as PRHDT and CDR2 as FYEKMQ (reference sequence). This CDR3 contains 14 residues. This chain's CDR3 is CASSFPGVYYGYTF. The CDR3 DNA is TGTGCCAGCAGCTTTCCAGGGGTTTACTATGGCTACACCTTC.